This T cell receptor beta chain is drawn from a study of T-cell reconstitution after alpha-beta-depleted transplantation in children (dated by TCRdb to 2016 to 2018). Regarding the study in general: Using TCR repertoire profiling, the study quantitatively followed how T-cell immune reconstitution unfolded in children after TCRalphabeta/CD19-depleted allogeneic hematopoietic cell transplantation. What the study reported, not specific to this receptor: Apparently early alphabetaT-cell count recovery about two months after transplant reportedly relied on only several hundred rapidly expanded clones derived from non-depleted graft cells. Hyperexpanded clone frequencies declined over subsequent months; after one year, T-cell counts and TCRbeta diversity were mostly attributed to newly produced T cells. The high TCRbeta diversity at day 60 in some patients was ascribed to recipient T cells and intrathymic progenitors that had survived conditioning.

The library was prepared using PCR. Sequencing instrument: Illumina HiSeq 2500. TCR libraries were prepared with molecular barcoding, using unique molecular identifiers to normalize TCRbeta repertoire quantification. Using fastp at Q25 and MiXCR, TCRdb reprocessed the public reads and kept productive beta chains. CDR3 protein duplicates are merged, each entry listing the most common genes and DNA. Within this sample are 750,000 to 950,000 distinct CDR3 sequences, with roughly 15% of them counted one time only. Around 5% of the sample comes from the top ten. This clonotype was observed a handful of times. It has no known antigen specificity. Base qualities are missing; no much larger clone stands one base away. Including cysteine and phenylalanine, the CDR3 has 14 amino acids. Only the CDR3 part of the read is kept: 42 bases, read in frame from the first base. V loses 0 bases of germline sequence and J loses 3 bases, and the interval between the two ends is 8 bases. The germline V gene sets CDR1 to SGDLS and CDR2 to YYNGEE.

The treatment or condition label of this sample denotes: allogeneic hematopoietic cell transplantation with graft depleted of TCRalphabeta T cells and CD19 B cells. The transplant recipients were children given TCRalphabeta/CD19-depleted allogeneic hematopoietic cell grafts. The starting material was PBMCs, mostly from graft donor cells, obtained 360 days after TCRalphabeta/CD19-depleted stem cell transplant. This sequence originates from a male patient younger than 18 who had a stem cell transplant for acute lymphoblastic leukemia, so the T cells may come from the graft donor. The sequence joins TRBV9 to TRBJ2-3; the D gene assignment is ambiguous. In nucleotides, the sequence is TGTGCCAGCAGCGTAGAGTGGTCGACAGATACGCAGTATTTT. The resulting protein is CASSVEWSTDTQYF.